These 32 T cell receptor beta chains share one sample of origin, sequenced in a study of OX40 agonist ivuxolimab in advanced cancers. Method: immunoSEQ multiplex PCR; TCRdb's copy keeps in-frame clones and lacks some. The sample has 45,000 to 65,000 clones, around 87% seen once. The source was CD4+ or CD8+ T cells sorted from blood, collected in a trial of the OX40 agonist ivuxolimab. The receptors derive from an adult with an advanced solid tumor such as melanoma, head and neck, liver or kidney cancer.

The chain carries TRBV27 and TRBJ1-1, with a possible D match to TRBD1 (6 bases). Trimming stripped 4 bases from V and 11 bases from J, with 14 bases between. This CDR3 region has 12 residues. The germline CDR1 and CDR2 sequences are MNHEY and SMNVEV (reference sequence). The CDR3 DNA is TGTGCCAGCAGTTCTCCCCCAGGGGTGGCTTTCTTT. Translated: CASSSPPGVAFF.

V usage is TRBV11-2 and J usage is TRBJ1-1; no definite D call. The CDR3 runs 13 residues. The V end lost 1 base, the J end lost 7 bases, and 10 bases lay between the germline ends. In germline, CDR1 is SGHAT, CDR2 FQNNGV. CDR3 sequence reads: CASSLGKGDEAFF. In DNA, the CDR3 is TGTGCCAGCAGCTTAGGAAAGGGAGATGAAGCTTTCTTT.

This chain joins TRBV2 and TRBJ2-5; D unclear. Germline V gene lookup returns CDR1 SNHLY and CDR2 FYNNEI. The CDR3 consists of 15 residues. V was pared by 8 bases and J by 1 base, with 17 bases between. CDR3 nucleotides: TGTGCCAGCCAGAAGACCCAGGTCCTCCAAGAGACCCAGTACTTC. Translated, it gives CASQKTQVLQETQYF.

The chain employs TRBV6-1 and TRBJ2-7; 8 nucleotides align to TRBD1. In germline, CDR1 is MNHNS, CDR2 SASEGT. The junction had 10 bases not matched to a gene; V was cut back by 2 bases and J by 4 bases. The CDR3 is made up of 16 amino acids. The CDR3 bases are TGTGCCAGCAGTGAACCTCAGGGGCAGGGGGCGTACGAGCAGTACTTC. Amino acid sequence: CASSEPQGQGAYEQYF.

The chain joins TRBV19 to TRBJ1-4; 8 bases agree with TRBD1. Trimming at V came to 4 bases and at J to 8 bases, leaving 9 bases not matched to a gene. This CDR3 is built from 15 residues. Germline-derived CDR1 and CDR2 are LNHDA and SQIVND (reference sequence). CDR3 protein: CASSTQGAGLEKLFF. In nucleotides, the CDR3 is TGTGCCAGTAGTACCCAGGGGGCGGGTCTGGAAAAACTGTTTTTT.

This chain links TRBV30 with TRBJ2-7; D is perhaps TRBD2 (6 bases). The V gene's germline CDR1 is GTSNPN and CDR2 SVGIG (reference sequence). The CDR3 sequence is 15 residues long. Trimming took 3 bases from V and 1 from J, leaving 16 bases between them. The CDR3 region is CAWRSAAGRSYEQYF. The CDR3, as DNA: TGTGCCTGGAGATCAGCCGCGGGGAGGTCCTACGAGCAGTACTTC. The entire variable domain, with the rest obtained from reference TRBV30 and TRBJ2-7, is as follows: SQTIHQWPATLVQPVGSPLSLECTVEGTSNPNLYWYRQAAGRGLQLLFYSVGIGQISSEVPQNLSASRPQDRQFILSSKKLLLSDSGFYLCAWRSAAGRSYEQYFGPGTRLTVT.

The J gene is TRBJ1-1, the V gene TRBV10-3; possible D gene TRBD1, 5 bases. Germline loops: CDR1 ENHRY, CDR2 SYGVKD. This CDR3 comprises 18 residues. The V end lost 4 bases, the J end lost 1 base, and 22 bases lay between the germline ends. The CDR3 region has the DNA TGTGCCATCAGTGCCTCGGCCAGGCGCGGGACGGAGAACACTGAAGCTTTCTTT. Translated, it gives CAISASARRGTENTEAFF.

The CDR3 loop reads CASSMGQNTEAFF. In nucleotides, the CDR3 is TGTGCCAGTAGTATGGGACAGAACACTGAAGCTTTCTTT. The rearrangement joins TRBV19 to TRBJ1-1; weak D call: TRBD1 (6 bases). V was clipped by 3 bases and J by 1 base, with 6 bases between them. The CDR3 totals 13 residues. Germline assignment: CDR1 LNHDA and CDR2 SQIVND (reference sequence).

This chain joins TRBV5-6 and TRBJ1-5; no reliable D call. CDR1 is SGHDT and CDR2 is YYEEEE in the germline V gene. V was shortened by 4 bases and J by 4 bases, with 6 bases between the two germline ends. This CDR3 has 12 residues. CDR3 DNA: TGTGCCAGCAGCATGAGTAATCAGCCCCAGCATTTT. Residues: CASSMSNQPQHF.

The chain employs TRBV7-8 and TRBJ2-5; D is unclear. Trimming stripped 2 bases from V and 3 bases from J, with 10 bases between. The CDR3 sequence is 14 residues long. Germline CDR1 is SGHVS and CDR2 is FQNEAQ. CDR3 coding DNA: TGTGCCAGCAGCTTAATGACGGTGGAAGAGACCCAGTACTTC. As protein: CASSLMTVEETQYF.

The rearrangement joins TRBV10-3 to TRBJ1-1; the D is unclear. CDR3 size: 14 residues. Per the germline V gene, CDR1 is ENHRY and CDR2 is SYGVKD. V was clipped by 3 bases and J by 1 base, with 9 bases between them. The CDR3 DNA reads TGTGCCATCAGTGATGACAAGGGGAACACTGAAGCTTTCTTT. Translation gives CAISDDKGNTEAFF.

The gene calls are TRBV19 and TRBJ2-2; D uncertain. The CDR3 contains 14 residues. Trimming left V 4 bases short and J 3 bases short, with 9 bases between. CDR1 and CDR2 (germline): LNHDA, SQIVND (reference sequence). This CDR3 reads CASSTNGDTGELFF. The CDR3, as DNA: TGTGCCAGTAGTACGAACGGAGACACCGGGGAGCTGTTTTTT.

This chain uses TRBV18 with TRBJ2-7; 10 bases match TRBD2. V was pared by 6 bases and J by 9 bases, with 20 bases of the junction left unmatched. Looked up from germline, CDR1 is KGHSH and CDR2 is LQKENI. The CDR3 extends over 17 amino acids. This CDR3 reads CASSTGTSEAVGPGQYF. CDR3 bases: TGTGCCAGCTCGACTGGGACTAGCGAAGCGGTGGGGCCCGGGCAGTACTTC.

This clone appeared a few times. The gene calls are TRBV6-5 and TRBJ2-3; D not resolved. The germline gives CDR1 MNHEY, CDR2 SVGAGI. V lost 2 bases and J lost 1, with 13 bases in between. The CDR3 extends over 16 amino acids. The CDR3 DNA follows: TGTGCCAGCAGTTACCAGGCTCCCCTAGGCACAGATACGCAGTATTTT. Translation gives CASSYQAPLGTDTQYF.

V usage is TRBV6-4 and J usage is TRBJ2-2; 9 positions agree with TRBD1. CDR1 is MRHNA and CDR2 is SNTAGT in the germline V gene. The CDR3 spans 15 residues. After removal of 4 bases from V and 4 bases from J, the junction contained 4 bases not matched to a gene. CDR3 in DNA: TGTGCCAGCAGTGTGGGGACAGGGCGCACCGGGGAGCTGTTTTTT. It specifies CASSVGTGRTGELFF.

The gene calls are TRBV18 and TRBJ2-7; 8 bases are a match to TRBD1. This CDR3 comprises 17 residues. V was clipped by 5 bases and J by 0 bases; unmatched bases: 12. Germline V gene sequence: CDR1 KGHSH, CDR2 LQKENI. The CDR3 loop reads CASSTRRPGTGSYEQYF. The DNA for the CDR3 is TGTGCCAGCTCAACACGGAGACCCGGGACAGGCTCCTACGAGCAGTACTTC.

V is TRBV11-2 and J is TRBJ2-1; tentatively, D is TRBD2 (5 bases). The CDR3 covers 14 residues. CDR1 is SGHAT, CDR2 FQNNGV, per germline. V dropped 5 bases and J dropped 3 bases, with 11 bases sitting between them. The CDR3 sequence is CASSPTIVYNEQFF. The CDR3 nucleotides are TGTGCCAGCAGCCCGACTATAGTCTACAATGAGCAGTTCTTC.

A single count supports this clone. V and J are TRBV6-1 and TRBJ2-1; 8 bases fit TRBD2. The CDR3 is 14 amino acids. Per the germline V gene, CDR1 is MNHNS and CDR2 is SASEGT. V lost 8 bases, J lost 9 bases, and 12 bases stayed unmatched. Here the CDR3 reads CASGRDSGIAEQFF. DNA for the CDR3: TGTGCCAGCGGCCGGGATAGCGGGATTGCTGAGCAGTTCTTC.

The chain links TRBV5-8 to TRBJ1-5, with D unresolved. CDR3 length: 14 residues. In germline, CDR1 is SGHTS, CDR2 YDEGEE. The V end was cut by 4 bases, the J end by 5 bases, with 13 bases between. CDR3 DNA: TGTGCCAGCAGCCCTTTGGGTGCAGATCAGCCCCAGCATTTT. Translating gives CASSPLGADQPQHF.

This chain joins TRBV5-4 and TRBJ2-1, with 9 bases lining up with TRBD2. The CDR3 consists of 16 residues. The germline V gene has CDR1 SGHNT and CDR2 YYREEE (reference sequence). The J segment lost 6 bases and the V segment lost 3 bases, leaving 10 bases of the junction unmatched. CDR3 residues: CASSSALAGAGNEQFF. The CDR3 coding sequence is TGTGCCAGCAGCTCCGCGTTAGCGGGGGCCGGCAATGAGCAGTTCTTC.

The chain has TRBV30 and TRBJ1-2; weak D call: TRBD1 (6 bases). This CDR3 has 12 amino acids. The V and J ends lost 4 bases and 8 bases respectively, with 14 bases between them. Germline lookup yields CDR1 GTSNPN and CDR2 SVGIG (reference sequence). CDR3 loop: CAWTPGQRGYTF. DNA of the CDR3: TGTGCCTGGACTCCGGGACAACGCGGCTACACCTTC.

As for this clone: A read error may account for a junction end that differs from germline. The V and J genes are TRBV2 and TRBJ1-5; the D gene is possibly TRBD1 (5 bases). Germline CDR1 SNHLY, CDR2 FYNNEI. There are 15 residues in the CDR3. The CDR3 region is CASSSSQGSYQPQHF. The CDR3 nucleotides read TGTGCCAGCAGTTCCTCTCAGGGTAGCTATCAGCCCCAGCATTTT.

The chain employs TRBV2 and TRBJ1-1; D unclear. Germline lookup yields CDR1 SNHLY and CDR2 FYNNEI. The CDR3 consists of 11 residues. Deletions cut 2 bases from V and 5 bases from J, with 3 bases between. In nucleotides, the CDR3 is TGTGCCAGCAGTGAACTTACTGAAGCTTTCTTT. As protein: CASSELTEAFF.

The chain employs TRBV19 and TRBJ1-5, with TRBD1 as a possible D gene (5 bases). CDR1 is LNHDA and CDR2 is SQIVND in the germline V gene (reference sequence). V shed 7 bases and J shed 2 bases, with 9 bases lying between them. The CDR3 has 13 residues. Here the CDR3 DNA reads TGTGCCAGTAAGGGGAGGGGCAATCAGCCCCAGCATTTT. This gives the protein CASKGRGNQPQHF.

This sequence joins TRBV5-5 and TRBJ1-2; D uncertain. This CDR3 has 15 amino acids. Germline assignment: CDR1 SGHKS and CDR2 YYEKEE (reference sequence). V gave up 0 bases and J gave up 4 bases, with 13 bases separating them. For the CDR3, the DNA is TGTGCCAGCAGCTTGGGCATCGCAGGTTCCTATGGCTACACCTTC. This sequence encodes CASSLGIAGSYGYTF. Using reference TRBV5-5 and TRBJ1-2 for the parts outside the CDR3, the full variable domain is DAGVTQSPTHLIKTRGQQVTLRCSPISGHKSVSWYQQVLGQGPQFIFQYYEKEERGRGNFPDRFSARQFPNYSSELNVNALLLGDSALYLCASSLGIAGSYGYTFGSGTRLTVV.

Here the CDR3 DNA reads TGTGCCAGCAGTTCGAGTTCCTACGAGCAGTACTTC. Its protein is CASSSSSYEQYF. J is TRBJ2-7 and V is TRBV28, with D hard to call. Germline V lookup: CDR1 MDHEN, CDR2 SYDVKM. This CDR3 has 12 residues. Trimming took off 4 bases at V and 1 base at J, with 5 bases between the two ends.

CDR3 protein: CASSLATAYEQYF. CDR3 nucleotide sequence: TGTGCCAGCAGCTTGGCAACTGCCTACGAGCAGTACTTC. V usage is TRBV5-5 and J usage is TRBJ2-7; D call uncertain. CDR3 length: 13 amino acids. V lost 0 bases and J 2 bases, leaving 6 bases between the germline ends. Germline CDR1 and CDR2: SGHKS and YYEKEE (reference sequence). Filled out from reference TRBV5-5 and TRBJ2-7, the complete variable domain reads DAGVTQSPTHLIKTRGQQVTLRCSPISGHKSVSWYQQVLGQGPQFIFQYYEKEERGRGNFPDRFSARQFPNYSSELNVNALLLGDSALYLCASSLATAYEQYFGPGTRLTVT.

The chain couples TRBV6-5 to TRBJ2-5, with a possible D match to TRBD2 (6 bases). CDR1 is MNHEY, CDR2 SVGAGI, per germline. The CDR3 is 16 residues long. The V and J ends lost 0 bases and 2 bases respectively, with 13 bases between them. In nucleotides, the CDR3 is TGTGCCAGCAGTTACTCGTGGTCGGGAGCGCAAGAGACCCAGTACTTC. Translated, it gives CASSYSWSGAQETQYF.

V and J are TRBV6-6 and TRBJ1-5; D is perhaps TRBD1 (6 bases). V was shortened by 6 bases and J by 5 bases, with 17 bases between the two germline ends. CDR3 length: 15 residues. Germline CDR1 MNHNY, CDR2 SVGAGI (reference sequence). CDR3 region: CASRPWGAGDQPQHF. The CDR3 bases are TGTGCCAGCAGACCATGGGGGGCCGGGGATCAGCCCCAGCATTTT.

The rearrangement links TRBV19 to TRBJ2-3; TRBD2 might be the D (6 bases). V dropped 5 bases and J dropped 3 bases, with 12 bases sitting between them. CDR3 length: 14 residues. Germline V gene data show CDR1 as LNHDA and CDR2 as SQIVND (reference sequence). This CDR3 reads CASSLAGWTDTQYF. For the CDR3, the DNA is TGTGCCAGTAGTCTGGCGGGGTGGACAGATACGCAGTATTTT.

The CDR3 coding sequence is TGCGCCAGCAGCCAGTACAGGGGCTATGGCTACACCTTC. It specifies CASSQYRGYGYTF. The chain links TRBV5-1 to TRBJ1-2; 7 bases match TRBD1. Germline CDR1 is SGHRS and CDR2 is YFSETQ. The V gene end was trimmed by 4 bases and the J gene end by 4 bases; junction bases not matched to a gene: 4. This CDR3 has 13 amino acids.

The chain has TRBV18 and TRBJ2-1, with D possibly TRBD2 on 6 matching bases. V was shortened by 2 bases and J by 0 bases, with 14 bases between the two germline ends. Germline V lookup: CDR1 KGHSH, CDR2 LQKENI. The CDR3 totals 17 residues. The CDR3 here is CASSPGRRRSSYNEQFF. The DNA for the CDR3 is TGTGCCAGCTCACCAGGGAGGCGCAGGAGCTCCTACAATGAGCAGTTCTTC.